Listed below are T cell receptor beta chains from one sample, sequenced in a study of early stage breast cancer tumors. TCRdb keeps only in-frame clones here, not all; method: immunoSEQ multiplex PCR. The sample holds tens of thousands of clones, 70% to 85% seen once. The sample consisted of blood. The origin of the receptors is a person aged 55 to 69 with breast cancer. Both conserved end residues are part of each CDR3. A D gene is named only where the DNA matches it firmly. A clone size is listed for some rows: how often the clone was seen (once, few, many), or a class if it is expanded.

DNA,CDR3,size,J,V,D
TGTGCCAGCAGCCTCGAGGGGGATTGGGAGCAGTACTTC,CASSLEGDWEQYF,.,TRBJ2-7,TRBV7-6,.
TGTGCAAGTCGCTTAGGTACGCGGGGGGCCCGGAACGAGCAGTACTTC,CASRLGTRGARNEQYF,.,TRBJ2-7,TRBV12-2,.
TGTGCCAGCAGCGTAGCTGCAACAGGGTACGGCTACACCTTC,CASSVAATGYGYTF,.,TRBJ1-2,TRBV9,.
TGTGCCAGCAGCTTAGGGGGGGCAGGGAAGGGCTACACCTTC,CASSLGGAGKGYTF,once,TRBJ1-2,TRBV7-2,.
TGTGCCAGCAGCCCTGACAGGGAGAGCCGTCAGTACTTC,CASSPDRESRQYF,.,TRBJ2-4,TRBV6-5,TRBD1
TGTGCCAGCAGCAATCGGGAGAGGAGCACAGATACGCAGTATTTT,CASSNRERSTDTQYF,.,TRBJ2-3,TRBV14,.
TGTGCCAGCATCCGGGACAGGGGGCGTTTGGTACAAGAGACCCAGTACTTC,CASIRDRGRLVQETQYF,once,TRBJ2-5,TRBV2,TRBD1
TGTGCCAGCAGCTTGGGGCTAGCGGAGGGGGCAGATACGCAGTATTTT,CASSLGLAEGADTQYF,.,TRBJ2-3,TRBV5-5,.
TGTGCCAGCAGTGAACAGGGGGGAAACTATGGCTACACCTTC,CASSEQGGNYGYTF,.,TRBJ1-2,TRBV2,TRBD1
TGTGCCAGCAGCGTCGGGGACAGGGGGAATCAGCCCCAGCATTTT,CASSVGDRGNQPQHF,.,TRBJ1-5,TRBV9,TRBD1
TGTGCCAGCAGCTCGGACGGTAGCTCTGGGGCCAACGTCCTGACTTTC,CASSSDGSSGANVLTF,.,TRBJ2-6,TRBV7-2,.
TGTGCCAGCAGCCAAGAAGGAGGGGAAAGCTATGGCTACACCTTC,CASSQEGGESYGYTF,few,TRBJ1-2,TRBV4-2,.
TGTGCCAGCGGGCCAAGCCCCTTTCTCTATGGCTACACCTTC,CASGPSPFLYGYTF,.,TRBJ1-2,TRBV27,.
TGTGCCAGCAGCCAAGATCGGAGGGCTAGCGGGAGGTCTAATTCAGATACGCAGTATTTT,CASSQDRRASGRSNSDTQYF,.,TRBJ2-3,TRBV4-2,TRBD2
TGTGCCAGCAGTCCCTTACAGGGGGCGAGTGAAGCTTTCTTT,CASSPLQGASEAFF,.,TRBJ1-1,TRBV27,TRBD1
TGTGCCAGCAGCTCCCAGGGGGGGGAAAAACTGTTTTTT,CASSSQGGEKLFF,.,TRBJ1-4,TRBV7-9,TRBD1
TGCGCCAGCAGCAAGGGTATCGCGGCGGGGGGGAACACCGGGGAGCTGTTTTTT,CASSKGIAAGGNTGELFF,.,TRBJ2-2,TRBV4-1,TRBD2
TGTGCCAGCAGTCCGCTCAGAATCCTAAGCTACAATGAGCAGTTCTTC,CASSPLRILSYNEQFF,.,TRBJ2-1,TRBV27,.
TGTGCCAGCAGCCTGAAGACAGGGGGAAATAATTCACCCCTCCACTTT,CASSLKTGGNNSPLHF,.,TRBJ1-6,TRBV5-6,TRBD1
TGTGCCAGCCAGCCAGGGTCCTACGAGCAGTACTTC,CASQPGSYEQYF,.,TRBJ2-7,TRBV7-9,.
TGTGCCAGTAGTAACAGGGGCCAGAACACTGAAGCTTTCTTT,CASSNRGQNTEAFF,.,TRBJ1-1,TRBV19,TRBD1
TGTGCCAGCAGTTTGGGAAAAGGCTTGACCCAGTACTTC,CASSLGKGLTQYF,.,TRBJ2-5,TRBV28,.
TGTGCCAGCAGCCCCGACAGCCACCCTAACACTGAAGCTTTCTTT,CASSPDSHPNTEAFF,.,TRBJ1-1,TRBV11-3,.
TGCGCCAGCAGCACGGGACTAGCGGGGGGCCCTAGAAGGACAGATACGCAGTATTTT,CASSTGLAGGPRRTDTQYF,.,TRBJ2-3,TRBV5-1,TRBD2
TGTGCCAGCACCCAGTGGCCCCAGAACACCGGGGAGCTGTTTTTT,CASTQWPQNTGELFF,.,TRBJ2-2,TRBV14,.
TGTGCCACCAGCAGAGGAGGCAAGGGTGAGCAGTTCTTC,CATSRGGKGEQFF,.,TRBJ2-1,TRBV15,.
TGTGCCAGCTCACCGCTGGGCAAGTCCAGGGCACACACAGATACGCAGTATTTT,CASSPLGKSRAHTDTQYF,.,TRBJ2-3,TRBV18,.
TGTGCCAGCTCACCTCTGGGGGAGAGCTACACCTTC,CASSPLGESYTF,.,TRBJ1-2,TRBV18,.
TGTGCCAGTAGTCCTAGAAACAAAAACATTCAGTACTTC,CASSPRNKNIQYF,.,TRBJ2-4,TRBV19,.
TGTGCCAGCAGCTTCTTTTACTCCCGGAACGCCGACTACGCCGGGGAGCTGTTTTTT,CASSFFYSRNADYAGELFF,.,TRBJ2-2,TRBV11-1,.
TGTGCCACCAGACAGGGGGCGCCTCCCTACGAGCAGTACTTC,CATRQGAPPYEQYF,few,TRBJ2-7,TRBV2,TRBD1
TGTGCCTGGAGAAAAAACTCTTATGAAAAACTGTTTTTT,CAWRKNSYEKLFF,.,TRBJ1-4,TRBV30,.
TGTGCCAGCAGCTTAGATCTTGGGGAGCAGTTCTTC,CASSLDLGEQFF,.,TRBJ2-1,TRBV11-3,.
TGTGCCACCCAGTGGAGAGCGGGAGGGCCACGGGAGCAGTACTTC,CATQWRAGGPREQYF,.,TRBJ2-7,TRBV28,TRBD2
TGTGCCACCTCACCGGGGTCCTATGGCTACACCTTC,CATSPGSYGYTF,.,TRBJ1-2,TRBV7-9,.
TGTGCCAGCAGCTTTTTGACTCGACAGGGCTCGGATGGCTACACCTTC,CASSFLTRQGSDGYTF,.,TRBJ1-2,TRBV7-8,TRBD1
TGTGCCAGCAGCCCATTAATAGCCGATAGCTCCTACGAGCAGTACTTC,CASSPLIADSSYEQYF,medium-sized,TRBJ2-7,TRBV4-2,.
TGTGCCAGTAGTATTTACAGGGGTACTGAAGCTTTCTTT,CASSIYRGTEAFF,.,TRBJ1-1,TRBV19,TRBD1
TGCGCCAGCAGCTTGGGGCAGAGCTCCTACAATGAGCAGTTCTTC,CASSLGQSSYNEQFF,once,TRBJ2-1,TRBV5-1,.
TGTGCCAGCAGCTTAGCGGGCAGCTCCTATGGCTACACCTTC,CASSLAGSSYGYTF,.,TRBJ1-2,TRBV11-2,.
TGTGCCAGCAGCTTAGGGGGACTAGCGTTGAACAATGAGCAGTTCTTC,CASSLGGLALNNEQFF,.,TRBJ2-1,TRBV7-6,TRBD2
TGTGCCAGCAGCCGTCGGGACAGCTCTGGAAACACCATATATTTT,CASSRRDSSGNTIYF,.,TRBJ1-3,TRBV11-2,TRBD1
TGCAGTGCTAGAGAGCAAGCTGAAGCTTTCTTT,CSAREQAEAFF,few,TRBJ1-1,TRBV20-1,.
TGTGCCAGCAGTTCCTTTACAACAGGGGTTGAGCAGTTCTTC,CASSSFTTGVEQFF,few,TRBJ2-1,TRBV6-5,TRBD1
TGTGCCAGCGCTGGGCAGGGGTACGAGCAGTACTTC,CASAGQGYEQYF,.,TRBJ2-7,TRBV2,.
TGTGCTAGTGCCCGGGAGGGGGGCGCGGGTTCACCCCTCCACTTT,CASAREGGAGSPLHF,.,TRBJ1-6,TRBV12-5,.
TGTGCCATCAGTGGTAACAGGGAGGCAGATACGCAGTATTTT,CAISGNREADTQYF,.,TRBJ2-3,TRBV10-3,.
TGTGCCAGTAGTCTCGGGACAGGGGGTTCACCCCTCCACTTT,CASSLGTGGSPLHF,.,TRBJ1-6,TRBV19,TRBD1
TGTGCCAGTAGTATCCCGGGGGGCTCCTACAATGAGCAGTTCTTC,CASSIPGGSYNEQFF,.,TRBJ2-1,TRBV19,TRBD2
TGTGCCAGCAGCTTGACTGGGACTAGCTCCTACAATGAGCAGTTCTTC,CASSLTGTSSYNEQFF,once,TRBJ2-1,TRBV5-5,TRBD2
TGTGCCAGCAGTCAAGAACAGGGGCCGTATAACTATGGCTACACCTTC,CASSQEQGPYNYGYTF,.,TRBJ1-2,TRBV6-1,TRBD1
TGTGCCAGCAGTTACACTGATTCTGTTAATTCACCCCTCCACTTT,CASSYTDSVNSPLHF,.,TRBJ1-6,TRBV6-5,.
TGTGCCAGCAGCTTAGCGGGCTACACCGGGGAGCTGTTTTTT,CASSLAGYTGELFF,.,TRBJ2-2,TRBV11-2,.
TGTGCCAGCAGTGAAAGGCAAGAGACCCAGTACTTC,CASSERQETQYF,.,TRBJ2-5,TRBV6-1,.
TGTGCCAGCAGTGAAGACCGGTCCGGGAGGACTGAAGCTTTCTTT,CASSEDRSGRTEAFF,.,TRBJ1-1,TRBV6-1,.
TGTGCCAGCAGTTACTCGAGGTCCGGGACCGAAGCTTTCTTT,CASSYSRSGTEAFF,.,TRBJ1-1,TRBV6-5,.
TGTGCCAGCAGCCCTCGTCCCTACGAGCAGTACTTC,CASSPRPYEQYF,.,TRBJ2-7,TRBV7-9,.